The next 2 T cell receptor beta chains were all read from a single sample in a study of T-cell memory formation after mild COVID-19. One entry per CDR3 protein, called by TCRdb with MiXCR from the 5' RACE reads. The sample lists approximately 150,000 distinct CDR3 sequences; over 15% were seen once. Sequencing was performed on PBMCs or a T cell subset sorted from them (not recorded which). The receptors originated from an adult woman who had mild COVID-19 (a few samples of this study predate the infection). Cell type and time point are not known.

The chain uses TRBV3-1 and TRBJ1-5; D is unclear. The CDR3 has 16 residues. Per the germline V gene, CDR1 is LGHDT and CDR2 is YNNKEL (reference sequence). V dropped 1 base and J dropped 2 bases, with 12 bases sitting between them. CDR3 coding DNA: TGTGCCAGCAGCCAAGGGGCCCCCTGGGGCAATCAGCCCCAGCATTTT. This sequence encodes CASSQGAPWGNQPQHF.

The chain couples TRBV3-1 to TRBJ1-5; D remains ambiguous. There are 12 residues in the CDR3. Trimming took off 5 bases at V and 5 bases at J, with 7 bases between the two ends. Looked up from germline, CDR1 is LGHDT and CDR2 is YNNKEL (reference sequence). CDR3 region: CASSSLDQPQHF. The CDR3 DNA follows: TGTGCCAGCAGCTCGCTGGATCAGCCCCAGCATTTT.